A selection of T cell receptor beta chains follows, all from one sample in a study of post-analysis software for immune sequencing data. TCRdb reanalysed the PCR reads using MiXCR and keeps one entry per CDR3 protein. The table includes hundreds of thousands of distinct CDR3 sequences, approximately 57% detected once. Source material: blood. These receptors were taken from a girl under 18 with multiple sclerosis. CDR3s include the opening cysteine and the closing phenylalanine or tryptophan. Fields, in order: V gene, J gene, D gene, CDR3 length, clone size, CDR3 protein, CDR3 DNA. A D gene is named only where the DNA matches it firmly. The size of a clone is reported for some rows only, either as once, few or many, or as a class for expanded clones.

>TRBV7-9|TRBJ2-5|TRBD2|14|NA
CASSPTWGGETQYF
TGTGCCAGCAGCCCGACTTGGGGGGGAGAGACCCAGTACTTC
>TRBV3-1|TRBJ2-7|NA|13|NA
CASSHHGSYEQYF
TGTGCCAGCAGCCATCACGGCTCCTACGAGCAGTACTTC
>TRBV12-3/TRBV12-4|TRBJ2-7|NA|13|once
CASTLGTPREQYF
TGTGCCAGCACCCTTGGGACCCCCAGGGAGCAGTACTTC
>TRBV7-3|TRBJ2-1|NA|15|NA
CASSLNPSSSGEQFF
TGTGCCAGCAGCTTAAATCCCTCGAGCTCGGGCGAGCAGTTCTTC
>TRBV4-3|TRBJ2-5|TRBD2|14|NA
CASSQGLASETQYF
TGCGCCAGCAGCCAAGGACTAGCGTCAGAGACCCAGTACTTC
>TRBV20-1|TRBJ2-1|NA|13|few
CSATGTADDEQFF
TGCAGTGCCACCGGGACTGCGGACGATGAGCAGTTCTTC
>TRBV5-1|TRBJ2-1|TRBD2|19|NA
CASSHLAGDLKSSYNEQFF
TGCGCCAGCAGTCACCTAGCGGGGGATCTTAAGAGCTCCTACAATGAGCAGTTCTTC
>TRBV2|TRBJ2-7|TRBD2|17|NA
CARGGLAATSRGYEQYF
TGTGCCAGGGGGGGACTAGCGGCTACGTCGAGGGGCTACGAGCAGTACTTC
>TRBV20-1|TRBJ2-1|TRBD2|19|NA
CSAARPGLAGGPTYNEQFF
TGCAGTGCTGCTAGACCGGGACTAGCGGGGGGGCCCACCTACAATGAGCAGTTCTTC
>TRBV12-3/TRBV12-4|TRBJ2-7|NA|14|NA
CASSLWQGAYEQYF
TGTGCCAGCAGTTTATGGCAGGGAGCCTACGAGCAGTACTTC
>TRBV20-1|TRBJ2-3|TRBD2|17|few
CSARDASGGVFTDTQYF
TGCAGTGCTAGGGATGCTAGCGGGGGGGTCTTCACAGATACGCAGTATTTT
>TRBV3-1|TRBJ1-6|NA|12|NA
CASSQGESPLHF
TGTGCCAGCAGCCAAGGAGAATCACCCCTCCACTTT
>TRBV5-1|TRBJ2-7|NA|13|few
CASSLVARYEQYF
TGCGCCAGCAGCTTGGTGGCCCGCTACGAGCAGTACTTC
>TRBV5-1|TRBJ2-7|NA|16|NA
CASSLEGSGKVYEQYF
TGCGCCAGCAGCTTGGAGGGCAGTGGGAAGGTCTACGAGCAGTACTTC
>TRBV27|TRBJ1-2|NA|16|few
CASSLSAAGTTQSYTF
TGTGCCAGCAGTTTATCGGCAGCAGGGACCACTCAGAGCTACACCTTC
>TRBV7-9|TRBJ2-1|TRBD2|15|once
CASSFVREGYNEQFF
TGTGCCAGCAGCTTTGTGCGGGAGGGCTACAATGAGCAGTTCTTC
>TRBV15|TRBJ2-6|NA|16|NA
CATSRGGDSGANVLTF
TGTGCCACCAGCAGAGGTGGGGACTCTGGGGCCAACGTCCTGACTTTC
>TRBV5-1|TRBJ2-1|TRBD1|19|NA
CASSPTTGVLALSYNEQFF
TGCGCCAGCAGCCCAACCACAGGGGTGCTAGCTCTCTCCTACAATGAGCAGTTCTTC
>TRBV10-3|TRBJ2-1|TRBD2|14|once
CAIRVAGEVDEQFF
TGTGCCATCAGAGTAGCGGGAGAAGTCGATGAGCAGTTCTTC
>TRBV20-1|TRBJ1-2|NA|17|few
CSARDTRGNRVNYGYTF
TGCAGTGCTAGAGATACGCGCGGGAACAGGGTGAACTATGGCTACACCTTC
>TRBV12-3/TRBV12-4|TRBJ2-7|TRBD2|14|NA
CASKLAGGSYEQYF
TGTGCCAGCAAGTTAGCGGGAGGTTCCTACGAGCAGTACTTC
>TRBV6-1|TRBJ1-2|NA|14|NA
CASSDGTHSRGYTF
TGTGCCAGCAGTGACGGGACCCACTCTCGAGGCTACACCTTC
>TRBV20-1|TRBJ2-3|NA|11|NA
CSASVPDTQYF
TGCAGTGCTAGCGTGCCAGATACGCAGTATTTT
>TRBV14|TRBJ1-1|TRBD1|18|NA
CASSQENFRGPLGTEAFF
TGTGCCAGCAGCCAAGAGAATTTCAGGGGGCCTTTGGGCACTGAAGCTTTCTTT
>TRBV25-1|TRBJ2-7|NA|13|few
CASSEFGSYEQYF
TGTGCCAGCAGTGAATTTGGGTCCTACGAGCAGTACTTC
>TRBV12-3/TRBV12-4|TRBJ1-2|TRBD1|14|NA
CASSYRGRFHGYTF
TGTGCCAGCAGTTACAGGGGGCGATTTCATGGCTACACCTTC
>TRBV30|TRBJ1-2|NA|15|NA
CAWSNPGAGPYGYTF
TGTGCCTGGAGTAATCCGGGAGCCGGACCCTATGGCTACACCTTC
>TRBV10-3|TRBJ1-2|TRBD1|14|NA
CAISARGSVEGYTF
TGTGCCATCAGTGCCAGGGGGAGTGTTGAAGGCTACACCTTC
>TRBV7-9|TRBJ1-4|NA|14|NA
CASSTRGADEKLFF
TGTGCCAGCAGTACGCGGGGGGCGGATGAAAAACTGTTTTTT
>TRBV7-9|TRBJ1-2|NA|14|NA
CASSIKAGGRGYTF
TGTGCCAGCAGCATCAAGGCTGGGGGCAGGGGCTACACCTTC
>TRBV6-1|TRBJ2-7|TRBD2|15|NA
CASRRTSGSGNEQYF
TGTGCCAGCAGGAGGACTAGCGGGAGTGGCAACGAGCAGTACTTC
>TRBV5-1|TRBJ2-4|NA|15|NA
CASSLGVQGRVIQYF
TGCGCCAGCAGCCTCGGGGTACAGGGTAGGGTCATTCAGTACTTC
>TRBV7-3|TRBJ2-1|TRBD2|15|NA
CASSPGTSIPTEQFF
TGTGCCAGCAGCCCCGGGACTAGCATTCCTACTGAGCAGTTCTTC
>TRBV20-1|TRBJ2-3|NA|14|few
CSATKRPFVHTQYF
TGCAGTGCTACGAAGAGACCGTTTGTCCATACGCAGTATTTT
>TRBV29-1|TRBJ2-1|NA|13|NA
CSVEQSSYNEQFF
TGCAGCGTTGAACAGAGCTCCTACAATGAGCAGTTCTTC
>TRBV10-3|TRBJ2-7|NA|13|NA
CAITGDPGTEQYF
TGTGCCATCACTGGGGATCCGGGGACCGAGCAGTACTTC
>TRBV5-1|TRBJ1-2|NA|15|once
CASSLDGNRAGGYTF
TGCGCCAGCAGCTTGGATGGCAACCGGGCGGGAGGCTACACCTTC
>TRBV29-1|TRBJ2-1|TRBD1|14|NA
CSAPDRGEYNEQFF
TGCAGCGCCCCGGACAGGGGGGAATACAATGAGCAGTTCTTC
>TRBV29-1|TRBJ2-2|TRBD1|17|once
CSVEDQVGTGNTGELFF
TGCAGCGTTGAAGATCAAGTGGGGACAGGGAACACCGGGGAGCTGTTTTTT
>TRBV3-1|TRBJ2-1|NA|15|few
CASSQAAGKWNEQFF
TGTGCCAGCAGCCAAGCCGCGGGTAAGTGGAATGAGCAGTTCTTC
>TRBV6-2/TRBV6-3|TRBJ2-1|TRBD2|19|NA
CASSPRTSGGAQFYNEQFF
TGTGCCAGCAGTCCCCGGACTAGCGGGGGGGCTCAATTCTACAATGAGCAGTTCTTC
>TRBV12-3/TRBV12-4|TRBJ1-1|NA|15|NA
CASSLLGGGGTEAFF
TGTGCCAGCAGTTTATTGGGGGGAGGGGGCACTGAAGCTTTCTTT
>TRBV14|TRBJ2-7|NA|13|NA
CASSQGRWDEQYF
TGTGCCAGCAGCCAAGGACGGTGGGACGAGCAGTACTTC
>TRBV5-1|TRBJ2-3|NA|15|once
CASSALAASTDTQYF
TGCGCCAGCAGCGCCCTAGCCGCCAGCACAGATACGCAGTATTTT
>TRBV20-1|TRBJ1-1|TRBD1|13|NA
CSAEGTGVTEAFF
TGCAGTGCGGAAGGGACAGGGGTCACTGAAGCTTTCTTT
>TRBV4-1|TRBJ1-2|TRBD1|16|NA
CASSQDWPRQGDGYTF
TGCGCCAGCAGCCAAGATTGGCCTCGACAGGGCGACGGCTACACCTTC
>TRBV28|TRBJ2-5|TRBD2|17|few
CASSLVAGGQKQETQYF
TGTGCCAGCAGTTTGGTAGCGGGAGGACAAAAACAAGAGACCCAGTACTTC
>TRBV9|TRBJ2-7|TRBD2|17|NA
CASSVGKRLAGAHEQYF
TGTGCCAGCAGCGTAGGTAAGCGGCTAGCGGGAGCCCACGAGCAGTACTTC
>TRBV6-1|TRBJ1-2|NA|17|few
CASSEDMVGRNLYGYTF
TGTGCCAGCAGTGAAGACATGGTGGGTCGCAACCTCTATGGCTACACCTTC
>TRBV20-1|TRBJ2-7|NA|15|few
CSARPTEGAGYEQYF
TGCAGTGCAAGACCCACTGAGGGGGCGGGGTACGAGCAGTACTTC
>TRBV20-1|TRBJ1-1|NA|14|NA
CSARDPLINTEAFF
TGCAGTGCTAGAGATCCCTTGATTAACACTGAAGCTTTCTTT
>TRBV6-6|TRBJ1-2|TRBD1|14|many
CASSYGQGDYGYTF
TGTGCCAGCAGTTACGGACAGGGGGACTATGGCTACACCTTC
>TRBV28|TRBJ2-5|TRBD1|15|NA
CASSAGGQGQGTQYF
TGTGCCAGCAGCGCCGGAGGACAGGGGCAAGGGACCCAGTACTTC
>TRBV5-1|TRBJ2-5|NA|13|NA
CASSPVLTETQYF
TGCGCCAGCAGCCCTGTCCTCACGGAGACCCAGTACTTC
>TRBV6-1|TRBJ1-2|NA|13|NA
CASSDRGLNTYTF
TGTGCCAGCAGTGACAGGGGCCTAAACACCTACACCTTC